This T cell receptor beta chain derives from a study of post-analysis software for immune sequencing data. Study in general: Relapsing-remitting, secondary progressive and progressive-relapsing multiple sclerosis were all included among the disease courses.

Trimming stripped 5 bases from V and 7 bases from J, with 14 bases between. This CDR3 comprises 13 residues. General study points: Controls' normalized Chao1 diversity significantly exceeded that of multiple sclerosis patients. F-measure co-clustering was strong for batch-matched samples. There were about 5 TRBV segments more frequent in patients than controls, and TRBV5-6, TRBV5-1 and TRBV20-1 were among them.

This clonotype has a handful of counts. Its antigen is undetermined. Unique molecular identifiers were carried by the TCR beta cDNA libraries. A population of about 0.85 to 11 million T cells gave rise to a few hundred thousand cDNA molecules. TCRdb itself ran the PCR reads through MiXCR, one entry per CDR3 protein. Here the sample spans under 900,000 distinct CDR3 sequences, 53% being singletons. The material sequenced was blood. The sequence came from a girl aged 10 to 17 with multiple sclerosis. The V call is TRBV12-3 or TRBV12-4, the J call TRBJ1-2; possible D gene TRBD1, 5 bases. CDR3 DNA sequence: TGTGCCAGCAGTCTCGCAGGGTTTGGTGGCTACACCTTC. Its protein product is CASSLAGFGGYTF.